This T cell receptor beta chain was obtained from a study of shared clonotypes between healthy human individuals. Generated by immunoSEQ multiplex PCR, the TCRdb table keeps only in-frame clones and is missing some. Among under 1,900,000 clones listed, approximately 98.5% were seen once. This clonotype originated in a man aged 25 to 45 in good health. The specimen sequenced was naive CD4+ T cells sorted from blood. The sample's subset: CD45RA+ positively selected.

The CDR3 DNA sequence: TGTGCCAGCAGTTTGGCTAGACTATACAATGAGCAGTTCTTC. The encoded protein is CASSLARLYNEQFF. The chain carries TRBV27 and TRBJ2-1; the D gene is possibly TRBD2 (5 bases). CDR3 length equals 14 residues. Trimming took off 3 bases at V and 4 bases at J, with 10 bases between the two ends. Germline V gene sequence: CDR1 MNHEY, CDR2 SMNVEV (reference sequence).